Listed below are T cell receptor beta chains from one sample, sequenced in a study of beta chain features in type 1 diabetes. Produced via immunoSEQ multiplex PCR; TCRdb's table is partial and in-frame only. The profile shows hundreds of thousands of clones, around an eighth of them singletons. Sequencing was done on a sample of naive CD4+ T cells from blood. The receptors were sampled from a man aged 18 to 29 in good health. The CDR3 runs from the conserved cysteine through the conserved F or W.

CDR3 protein: CASSPPGQGYLRLYNEQFF
J gene: TRBJ2-1
V gene: TRBV9

CDR3 protein: CASSKGQVLNTEAFF
J gene: TRBJ1-1
V gene: TRBV6-5

CDR3 protein: CASSYYRGGAGETQYF
J gene: TRBJ2-5
V gene: TRBV6-6

CDR3 protein: CQAAGPGNTIYF
J gene: TRBJ1-3
V gene: TRBV29-1

CDR3 protein: CSVDTGKQYF
J gene: TRBJ2-7
V gene: TRBV29-1

CDR3 protein: CASSSHGPGQNSNQPQHF
J gene: TRBJ1-5
V gene: TRBV7-2

CDR3 protein: CASSQSQGLYEQYF
J gene: TRBJ2-7
V gene: TRBV5-1

CDR3 protein: CSPRGESTYEQYF
J gene: TRBJ2-7
V gene: TRBV29-1

CDR3 protein: CASSSLSGNSYEQYF
J gene: TRBJ2-7
V gene: TRBV6-5

CDR3 protein: CASSLQGGPGTGELFF
J gene: TRBJ2-2
V gene: TRBV9

CDR3 protein: CASSYSRGNYGYTF
J gene: TRBJ1-2
V gene: TRBV6-5

CDR3 protein: CASSLRGGTDTQYF
J gene: TRBJ2-3
V gene: TRBV5-1

CDR3 protein: CASSSTVIYEQYF
J gene: TRBJ2-7
V gene: TRBV5-1

CDR3 protein: CASSFVAWDEQYF
J gene: TRBJ2-7
V gene: TRBV5-1

CDR3 protein: CAISEIASGIYEQYF
J gene: TRBJ2-7
V gene: TRBV10-3

CDR3 protein: CASSSFGTYEQYF
J gene: TRBJ2-7
V gene: TRBV27

CDR3 protein: CSVAGTSHNEQFF
J gene: TRBJ2-1
V gene: TRBV29-1

CDR3 protein: CASSTDRRDRTNTGELFF
J gene: TRBJ2-2
V gene: TRBV5-1

CDR3 protein: CASSATTSGGGRETQYF
J gene: TRBJ2-5
V gene: TRBV9

CDR3 protein: CASRPGAANVLTF
J gene: TRBJ2-6
V gene: TRBV28

CDR3 protein: CASSFTQRYEQYF
J gene: TRBJ2-7
V gene: TRBV27

CDR3 protein: CASSLKRGHSYEQYF
J gene: TRBJ2-7
V gene: TRBV19

CDR3 protein: CASRGTSGANTGELFF
J gene: TRBJ2-2
V gene: TRBV6-6

CDR3 protein: CATSRVRQGGGYTF
J gene: TRBJ1-2
V gene: TRBV15

CDR3 protein: CASSPRTGLNEKLFF
J gene: TRBJ1-4
V gene: TRBV7-8

CDR3 protein: CASSLYPGGGDEQYF
J gene: TRBJ2-7
V gene: TRBV7-9

CDR3 protein: CASSQSTSGSNEQFF
J gene: TRBJ2-1
V gene: TRBV9

CDR3 protein: CASSSGGQPQHF
J gene: TRBJ1-5
V gene: TRBV5-8

CDR3 protein: CASSYSYGLAKNIQYF
J gene: TRBJ2-4
V gene: TRBV6-5

CDR3 protein: CASSSRDSLIYGYTF
J gene: TRBJ1-2
V gene: TRBV6-6

CDR3 protein: CASSPTGGLGYTF
J gene: TRBJ1-2
V gene: TRBV7-2

CDR3 protein: CASSQGTGGSSNEQFF
J gene: TRBJ2-1
V gene: TRBV4-1

CDR3 protein: CSVEDNQQGNGYTF
J gene: TRBJ1-2
V gene: TRBV29-1

CDR3 protein: CAWSVRQAFYEQYF
J gene: TRBJ2-7
V gene: TRBV30

CDR3 protein: CASRSRRVYEQYF
J gene: TRBJ2-7
V gene: TRBV12-2

CDR3 protein: CASSATVESTEAFF
J gene: TRBJ1-1
V gene: TRBV19

CDR3 protein: CASSPSGGVHGYTF
J gene: TRBJ1-2
V gene: TRBV7-9

CDR3 protein: CASSSGQGHEQYF
J gene: TRBJ2-7
V gene: TRBV27

CDR3 protein: CASSLDRGLGETQYF
J gene: TRBJ2-5
V gene: TRBV7-2

CDR3 protein: CASSQDGLRTGEDYEQYF
J gene: TRBJ2-7
V gene: TRBV4-3

CDR3 protein: CAWSARGFYGYTF
J gene: TRBJ1-2
V gene: TRBV30

CDR3 protein: CSVEEPFRDRVPYEQYF
J gene: TRBJ2-7
V gene: TRBV29-1

CDR3 protein: CASSLSGLGVANTGELFF
J gene: TRBJ2-2
V gene: TRBV11-2

CDR3 protein: CASSEEFLNEQFF
J gene: TRBJ2-1
V gene: TRBV11-2

CDR3 protein: CASSITTTGGGDTQYF
J gene: TRBJ2-3
V gene: TRBV19

CDR3 protein: CASSYLGSGNEKLFF
J gene: TRBJ1-4
V gene: TRBV6-6

CDR3 protein: CASSETSGRAGEQYF
J gene: TRBJ2-7
V gene: TRBV2

CDR3 protein: CATERLGEKLFF
J gene: TRBJ1-4
V gene: TRBV15

CDR3 protein: CSVGGEDTQYF
J gene: TRBJ2-3
V gene: TRBV29-1

CDR3 protein: CASSLGGTGYNEQFF
J gene: TRBJ2-1
V gene: TRBV5-1

CDR3 protein: CASSLDSYNEQFF
J gene: TRBJ2-1
V gene: TRBV5-4

CDR3 protein: CASSWPNQNYGYTF
J gene: TRBJ1-2
V gene: TRBV5-4

CDR3 protein: CASSPPGQKRYTEAFF
J gene: TRBJ1-1
V gene: TRBV28

CDR3 protein: CATSRGRAALGGAAGANVLTF
J gene: TRBJ2-6
V gene: TRBV15

CDR3 protein: CATSRDKAASYEQYF
J gene: TRBJ2-7
V gene: TRBV15